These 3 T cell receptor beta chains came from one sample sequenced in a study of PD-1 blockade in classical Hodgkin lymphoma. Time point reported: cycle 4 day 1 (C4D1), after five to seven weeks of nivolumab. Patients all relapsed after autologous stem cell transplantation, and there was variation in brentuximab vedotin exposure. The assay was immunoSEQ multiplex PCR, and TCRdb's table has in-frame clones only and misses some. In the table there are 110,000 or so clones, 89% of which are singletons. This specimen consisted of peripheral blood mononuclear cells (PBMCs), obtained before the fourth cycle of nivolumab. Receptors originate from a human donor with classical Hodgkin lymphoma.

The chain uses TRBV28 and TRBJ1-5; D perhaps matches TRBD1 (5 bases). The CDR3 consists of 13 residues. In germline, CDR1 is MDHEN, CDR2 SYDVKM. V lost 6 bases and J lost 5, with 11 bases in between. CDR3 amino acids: CASRSGNDQPQHF. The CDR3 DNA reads TGTGCCAGCAGGTCAGGGAACGATCAGCCCCAGCATTTT. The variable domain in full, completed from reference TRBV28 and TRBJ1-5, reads DVKVTQSSRYLVKRTGEKVFLECVQDMDHENMFWYRQDPGLGLRLIYFSYDVKMKEKGDIPEGYSVSREKKERFSLILESASTNQTSMYLCASRSGNDQPQHFGDGTRLSIL.

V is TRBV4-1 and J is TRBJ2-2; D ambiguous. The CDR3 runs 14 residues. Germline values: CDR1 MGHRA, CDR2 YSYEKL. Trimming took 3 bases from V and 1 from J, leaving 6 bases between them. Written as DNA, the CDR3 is TGCGCCAGCAGCCACCGACAGAACACCGGGGAGCTGTTTTTT. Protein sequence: CASSHRQNTGELFF.

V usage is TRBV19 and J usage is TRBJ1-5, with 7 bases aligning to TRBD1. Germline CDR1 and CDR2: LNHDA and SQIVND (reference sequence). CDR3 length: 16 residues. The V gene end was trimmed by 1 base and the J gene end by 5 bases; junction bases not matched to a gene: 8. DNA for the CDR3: TGTGCCAGTAGTATAGTTGGCAGGGGGAGGGATCAGCCCCAGCATTTT. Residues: CASSIVGRGRDQPQHF.